Sequencing of this T cell receptor beta chain was carried out in a study of CD8 T cells in Susac syndrome. V was pared by 2 bases and J by 6 bases, with 1 base of the junction left unmatched. Per the germline V gene, CDR1 is SGDLS and CDR2 is YYNGEE. This CDR3 is built from 13 residues. CD8+ and CD4+ blood T cells underwent TCR beta sequencing. The multiple sclerosis control cohort comprised treatment-naive individuals presenting with stable or active relapsing-remitting disease. TEMRA cells were FACS-enriched, unlike CD8+ and CD4+ T cells, which were negatively isolated. RNA was extracted with the RNeasy kit, and a quantity of about 0.45 to 1 ug was reverse transcribed using random hexamers. An immunoSEQ multiplex PCR amplified TCR beta CDR3 over 54 Vbeta and 13 Jbeta. TCRdb independently ran MiXCR on the immunoSEQ multiplex PCR reads; one entry per CDR3 protein. The sample has around 150,000 distinct CDR3 sequences; approximately 93% are singletons.

Sequences were obtained from CD4+ T cells from PBMCs. This TCR was sampled from a human donor with multiple sclerosis. The genes are TRBV9 and TRBJ2-1; 8 bases agree with TRBD1. CDR3: CASSVTGVNEQFF. In nucleotides, the CDR3 is TGTGCCAGCAGCGTGACAGGGGTCAATGAGCAGTTCTTC.